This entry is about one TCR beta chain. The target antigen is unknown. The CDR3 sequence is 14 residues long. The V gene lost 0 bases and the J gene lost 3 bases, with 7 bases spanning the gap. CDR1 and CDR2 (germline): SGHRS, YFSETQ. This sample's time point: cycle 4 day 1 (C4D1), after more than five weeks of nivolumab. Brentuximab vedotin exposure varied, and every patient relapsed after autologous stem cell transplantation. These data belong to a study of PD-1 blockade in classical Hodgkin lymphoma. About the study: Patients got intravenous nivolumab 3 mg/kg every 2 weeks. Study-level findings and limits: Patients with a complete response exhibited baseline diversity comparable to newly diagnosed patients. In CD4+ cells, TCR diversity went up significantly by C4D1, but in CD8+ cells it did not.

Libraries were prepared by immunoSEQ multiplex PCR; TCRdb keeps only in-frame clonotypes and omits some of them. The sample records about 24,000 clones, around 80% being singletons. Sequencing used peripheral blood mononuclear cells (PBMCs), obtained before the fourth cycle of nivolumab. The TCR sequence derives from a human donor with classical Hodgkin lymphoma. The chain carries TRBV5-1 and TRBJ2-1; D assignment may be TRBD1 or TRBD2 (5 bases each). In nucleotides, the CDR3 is TGCGCCAGCAGCTTGGGAGGGGTCTACAATGAGCAGTTCTTC. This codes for CASSLGGVYNEQFF. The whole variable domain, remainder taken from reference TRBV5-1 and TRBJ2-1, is KAGVTQTPRYLIKTRGQQVTLSCSPISGHRSVSWYQQTPGQGLQFLFEYFSETQRNKGNFPGRFSGRQFSNSRSEMNVSTLELGDSALYLCASSLGGVYNEQFFGPGTRLTVL.